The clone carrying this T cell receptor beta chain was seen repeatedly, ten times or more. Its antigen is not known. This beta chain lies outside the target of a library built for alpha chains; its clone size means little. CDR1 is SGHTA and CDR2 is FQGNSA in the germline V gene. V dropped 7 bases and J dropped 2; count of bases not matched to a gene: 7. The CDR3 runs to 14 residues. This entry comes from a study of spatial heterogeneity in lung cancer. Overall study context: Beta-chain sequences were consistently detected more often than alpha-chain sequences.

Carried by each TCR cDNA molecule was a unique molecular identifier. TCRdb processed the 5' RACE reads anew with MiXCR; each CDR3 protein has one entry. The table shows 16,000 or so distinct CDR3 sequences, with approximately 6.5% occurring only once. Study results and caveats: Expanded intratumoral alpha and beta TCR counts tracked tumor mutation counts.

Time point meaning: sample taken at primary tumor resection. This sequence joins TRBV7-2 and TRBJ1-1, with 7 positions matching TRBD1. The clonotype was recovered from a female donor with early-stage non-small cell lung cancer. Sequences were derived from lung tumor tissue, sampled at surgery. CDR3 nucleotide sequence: TGTGCCAGCACCCCGACAGGGAAAAACACTGAAGCTTTCTTT. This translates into CASTPTGKNTEAFF.